The clone carrying this TCR beta chain was seen just once. The antigen remains undetermined. Drawn from each donor were approximately 10 milliliters of peripheral blood. The data stem from a study of blood T cells in healthy people across ages. Broader study findings: More naive CD4+ cells and higher diversity marked long-lived donors relative to aged donors. Correlation between TCR beta diversity and naive T cell percentage was strong.

The CDR3 has 18 amino acids. A second PCR of about 6 to 12 cycles used a sample-barcoded 5' primer and a J-beta primer mix. TCRdb passed the 5' RACE reads through MiXCR, listing each CDR3 protein once. The sample carries about 1,500,000 distinct CDR3 sequences, 40% to 50% recorded once. The chain recombines TRBV12-1 with TRBJ2-4. TRBV12-1 is reported as a pseudogene. This TCR was sampled from a woman between 18 and 29 years old in good health. Input material: blood. The CDR3 sequence is CASSFNERSQRQKNIQYF. CDR3 DNA sequence: TGTGCCAGCAGCTTTAATGAACGATCGCAACGGCAAAAAAACATTCAGTACTTC.